A single sample is the source of the 27 T cell receptor beta chains below, sequenced in a study of blood T cell repertoires in COVID-19. The table came from immunoSEQ multiplex PCR; TCRdb's copy has only in-frame clones and leaves some out. There are some 130,000 clones in the sample; 78% occur only once, and about 10% lies in the top ten. Sequenced input: peripheral blood. The receptors were sampled from a man in his sixties who had recovered from COVID-19.

This clone was seen once. The V and J genes are TRBV27 and TRBJ2-7; TRBD2 matches 8 bases. The CDR3 contains 16 residues. The germline gives CDR1 MNHEY, CDR2 SMNVEV (reference sequence). V shed 2 bases, J shed 3 bases, and the junction held 9 bases outside the gene matches. DNA of the CDR3: TGTGCCAGCAGTTTAAACGGGAGGGCCCCAGACTACGAGCAGTACTTC. It specifies CASSLNGRAPDYEQYF.

This chain connects TRBV28 to TRBJ2-7; tentative D call: TRBD1 (8 bases). This CDR3 spans 15 amino acids. Germline V gives CDR1 MDHEN, CDR2 SYDVKM. The V gene lost 5 bases and the J gene lost 2 bases, with 16 bases spanning the gap. The CDR3 sequence: CASSRYRGGTYEQYF. The CDR3, as DNA: TGTGCCAGCAGTCGGTACAGGGGGGGAACCTACGAGCAGTACTTC. Complete variable domain (other parts from reference TRBV28 and TRBJ2-7): DVKVTQSSRYLVKRTGEKVFLECVQDMDHENMFWYRQDPGLGLRLIYFSYDVKMKEKGDIPEGYSVSREKKERFSLILESASTNQTSMYLCASSRYRGGTYEQYFGPGTRLTVT.

For the CDR3, the DNA is TGCGCCAGCAGCCTAGGCGGGGGAAGACAGACGCTCTACACCTTC. Residues: CASSLGGGRQTLYTF. The chain carries TRBV4-3 and TRBJ1-2, with D perhaps TRBD1 (5 bases). Germline CDR1 is LGHNA and CDR2 is YSLEER. CDR3 length: 15 amino acids. V was clipped by 4 bases and J by 10 bases, with 22 bases between them.

This chain links TRBV18 with TRBJ1-1; D is unclear. This CDR3 spans 12 amino acids. Per germline, CDR1 KGHSH and CDR2 LQKENI. The V and J ends lost 3 bases and 4 bases respectively, with 6 bases between them. The CDR3 is CASSPGVTEAFF. The CDR3 DNA is TGTGCCAGCTCACCGGGCGTCACTGAAGCTTTCTTT. The complete variable domain, with remaining parts taken from reference TRBV18 and TRBJ1-1, reads NAGVMQNPRHLVRRRGQEARLRCSPMKGHSHVYWYRQLPEEGLKFMVYLQKENIIDESGMPKERFSAEFPKEGPSILRIQQVVRGDSAAYFCASSPGVTEAFFGQGTRLTVV.

The chain uses TRBV3-1 (or the pseudogene TRBV3-2) and TRBJ1-6; D gene uncertain. Germline CDR1 and CDR2: LGHDT and YNNKEL (reference sequence). The CDR3 extends over 15 amino acids. The V end lost 4 bases, the J end lost 2 bases, and 9 bases lay between the germline ends. The CDR3 loop is CASSPPPPYNSPLHF. CDR3 DNA sequence: TGTGCCAGCAGCCCCCCTCCCCCCTATAATTCACCCCTCCACTTT.

DNA for the CDR3: TGTGCCAGCAGCGAACAGGGGAACACTGAAGCTTTCTTT. The encoded protein is CASSEQGNTEAFF. The chain has TRBV7-3 and TRBJ1-1, with a tentative D call TRBD1 (6 bases). The CDR3 sequence is 13 residues long. V gave up 5 bases and J gave up 1 base, with 8 bases separating them. Germline CDR1 and CDR2: SGHTA and FQGTGA.

The gene calls are TRBV7-3 and TRBJ2-2; tentatively, D is TRBD1 (6 bases). With 5 bases removed from V and 1 base from J, the gap between germline ends came to 11 bases. The V gene's germline CDR1 is SGHTA and CDR2 FQGTGA. The CDR3 is made up of 15 amino acids. The CDR3 reads CASSQDRWNTGELFF. DNA for the CDR3: TGTGCCAGCAGCCAGGACAGATGGAACACCGGGGAGCTGTTTTTT.

V and J are TRBV7-3 and TRBJ2-1; TRBD1 matches at 9 bases. The CDR3 has 15 amino acids. With V trimmed by 5 bases and J by 1 base, 3 bases remained unmatched. CDR1 and CDR2 (germline): SGHTA, FQGTGA. The CDR3 region is CASSGTGSSYNEQFF. CDR3 sequence (DNA): TGTGCCAGCAGCGGGACAGGGTCTTCCTACAATGAGCAGTTCTTC.

The V and J genes are TRBV4-3 and TRBJ2-3; TRBD2 agrees at 10 bases. The germline V gene has CDR1 LGHNA and CDR2 YSLEER. The CDR3 sequence is 19 residues long. V lost 4 bases and J lost 3; bases outside the gene matches: 16. CDR3 loop: CASSPRLAGDRGRTDTQYF. The CDR3 nucleotides read TGCGCCAGCAGCCCGCGGCTAGCGGGAGATCGAGGTCGGACAGATACGCAGTATTTT.

The rearrangement uses TRBV29-1 and TRBJ1-2, with no clear D. The CDR3 is made up of 13 amino acids. Germline CDR1 and CDR2: SQVTM and ANQGSEA. V dropped 7 bases and J dropped 0 bases, with 12 bases sitting between them. The CDR3 reads CSAGREANYGYTF. The CDR3 DNA follows: TGCAGCGCAGGACGGGAAGCTAACTATGGCTACACCTTC.

This sequence joins TRBV29-1 and TRBJ1-4, with 9 bases aligning to TRBD1. The CDR3 has 16 residues. Germline CDR1 is SQVTM and CDR2 is ANQGSEA. The junction had 8 bases not matched to a gene; V was cut back by 6 bases and J by 0 bases. CDR3 in amino acids: CSVAQGQGPTNEKLFF. The CDR3 bases are TGCAGCGTCGCCCAGGGACAGGGACCAACTAATGAAAAACTGTTTTTT.

In this sample, this clone turned up a few times. The rearrangement uses TRBV5-1 and TRBJ1-2; D is possibly TRBD1 (5 bases). Germline loops: CDR1 SGHRS, CDR2 YFSETQ. This CDR3 spans 16 amino acids. Trimming removed 8 bases at V and 4 bases at J, with 24 bases between. The DNA for the CDR3 is TGCGCCAGTGCTCACCCCAGCGACGCGGGGGGCTATGGCTACACCTTC. This sequence encodes CASAHPSDAGGYGYTF.

The chain couples TRBV21-1 to TRBJ2-3; the table names TRBD1, a call not compared with the DNA. TRBV21-1 represents a pseudogene. This CDR3 comprises 15 residues. The CDR3 region has the DNA TGTGCCAGCAGCAAAAAGCCACAGGGAAGAGATACGCAGTATTTT. Amino acid sequence: CASSKKPQGRDTQYF.

The chain joins TRBV3-1 (or the pseudogene TRBV3-2) to TRBJ1-1; no definite D call. Per the germline V gene, CDR1 is LGHDT and CDR2 is YNNKEL (reference sequence). The V end lost 1 base, the J end lost 1 base, and 7 bases lay between the germline ends. This CDR3 spans 14 amino acids. The CDR3: CASSQGLRNTEAFF. The CDR3, as DNA: TGTGCCAGCAGCCAAGGTTTGAGGAACACTGAAGCTTTCTTT.

A remark on this clone: Other DNA sequences from this sample encode an identical CDR3 as well. The chain combines TRBV27 with TRBJ1-2; tentative D call: TRBD1 (5 bases). Germline V CDR1 and CDR2: MNHEY, SMNVEV (reference sequence). V shed 6 bases and J shed 4 bases, with 6 bases lying between them. CDR3 size: 11 residues. CDR3 coding DNA: TGTGCCAGCAGCCAGGGCTATGGCTACACCTTC. Translating gives CASSQGYGYTF.

This clone was picked up many times. The chain uses TRBV15 and TRBJ2-1, with a possible D match to TRBD2 (6 bases). The V and J ends lost 0 bases and 8 bases respectively, with 14 bases between them. This CDR3 has 15 residues. CDR1 is LNHNV, CDR2 YYDKDF, per germline (reference sequence). DNA of the CDR3: TGTGCCACCAGCAGAGAAAAGGGACTCACATATGAGCAGTTCTTC. Translation gives CATSREKGLTYEQFF.

The chain has TRBV2 and TRBJ2-6; no firm D call. Trimming left V 5 bases short and J 5 bases short, with 16 bases between. Germline assignment: CDR1 SNHLY and CDR2 FYNNEI. The CDR3 spans 16 residues. This chain's CDR3 is CASSTNPVMRANVLTF. In DNA, the CDR3 is TGTGCCAGCAGTACCAATCCGGTGATGAGGGCCAACGTCCTGACTTTC.

CDR3 bases: TGTGCCAGCAGCCTACCTAACGAGCAGTACTTC. Its translation: CASSLPNEQYF. This chain joins TRBV5-8 and TRBJ2-7; no reliable D call. CDR3 length: 11 amino acids. Germline CDR1 and CDR2: SGHTS and YDEGEE. Trimming removed 4 bases from V and 5 bases from J, with 7 bases in between.

The CDR3 nucleotides are TGCGCCAGCAGCCAAGAACAGAACACTGAAGCTTTCTTT. Protein sequence: CASSQEQNTEAFF. The rearrangement uses TRBV4-3 and TRBJ1-1, with D unresolved. Deletions cut 0 bases from V and 1 base from J, with 3 bases between. CDR1 LGHNA and CDR2 YSLEER come from the germline V gene. CDR3 length: 13 residues.

The chain recombines TRBV21-1 with TRBJ1-1. TRBV21-1 is reported as a pseudogene. The CDR3 contains 14 residues. The CDR3 DNA sequence: TGTGCCAGCAGCAAAAAGCGGGGTACAGGCGAAGCTTTCTTT. Residues: CASSKKRGTGEAFF.

The chain links TRBV6-5 to TRBJ1-1; the D gene is possibly TRBD1 (6 bases). This CDR3 is built from 14 residues. Trimming took 6 bases from V and 1 from J, leaving 12 bases between them. Germline CDR1 reads MNHEY; CDR2 reads SVGAGI. This CDR3 is CASSPGHGNTEAFF. The CDR3 DNA reads as TGTGCCAGCAGCCCGGGACACGGGAACACTGAAGCTTTCTTT.

The chain employs TRBV5-6 and TRBJ1-2; 12 nucleotides align to TRBD1. The trim removed 4 bases at V and 4 bases at J, leaving 5 bases unmatched. This CDR3 has 15 amino acids. Germline V gives CDR1 SGHDT, CDR2 YYEEEE. CDR3: CASSTPGQGAYGYTF. Written as DNA, the CDR3 is TGTGCCAGCAGCACCCCGGGACAGGGGGCCTATGGCTACACCTTC.

V usage is TRBV6-5 and J usage is TRBJ1-3; TRBD1 matches 8 bases. The CDR3 runs to 15 residues. The germline V gene encodes CDR1 MNHEY and CDR2 SVGAGI. V trimming: 2 bases; J trimming: 4 bases; junction bases outside the gene matches: 4. The CDR3 bases are TGTGCCAGCAGTTACGGACAGGGAAGAGGAAACACCATATATTTT. As protein: CASSYGQGRGNTIYF.

This chain uses TRBV4-2 with TRBJ1-5, with D unresolved. The CDR3 contains 13 residues. Germline lookup yields CDR1 LGHNA and CDR2 YNFKEQ. V gave up 0 bases and J gave up 6 bases, with 6 bases separating them. CDR3 bases: TGTGCCAGCAGCCAAGATGGAGGTCAGCCCCAGCATTTT. Translated: CASSQDGGQPQHF.

The V gene is TRBV10-1, the J gene TRBJ1-4, with 7 bases that match TRBD1. Trimming removed 2 bases from V and 3 bases from J; junction bases left unmatched: 6. The CDR3 covers 16 residues. In germline, CDR1 is WNHNN, CDR2 SYGVQD (reference sequence). CDR3 in DNA: TGCGCCAGCAGTGAGCCGACGGGACAGCCTAATGAAAAACTGTTTTTT. Its protein is CASSEPTGQPNEKLFF.

The V gene is TRBV5-5, the J gene TRBJ2-5, with 7 bases matching TRBD2. The CDR3 sequence is 15 residues long. Germline CDR1 and CDR2: SGHKS and YYEKEE (reference sequence). The junction had 12 bases not matched to a gene; V was cut back by 6 bases and J by 4 bases. The CDR3 here is CASTLNTGGSETQYF. For the CDR3, the DNA is TGTGCCAGCACCTTAAACACGGGAGGATCAGAGACCCAGTACTTC.

The chain has TRBV12-3 or TRBV12-4 and TRBJ1-1; 9 positions agree with TRBD1. The V gene end was trimmed by 6 bases and the J gene end by 5 bases; junction bases not matched to a gene: 4. The CDR3 is 13 amino acids. The CDR3 DNA is TGTGCCAGCAGGGGACAGGGAGGGACTGAAGCTTTCTTT. Residues: CASRGQGGTEAFF.